This T cell receptor beta chain is from a study of T cells in Graves' hyperthyroidism and ophthalmopathy. Study findings and constraints: Within blood appeared most thyroid clonotypes that had expanded above 0.001.

These patients, aged 18 to 65, had recently diagnosed hyperthyroidism lasting under 2 months. Diagnoses were established using clinical symptoms, serum thyroxine and TRAb, thyroid ultrasound and orbital computed tomography. The CDR3 regions of TCR beta were amplified from RNA transcripts. A first-round RT-PCR of the TCR CDR3 used the HTBI primer set. TCRdb passed the multiplex PCR reads through MiXCR, listing each CDR3 protein once. The sample records roughly 570,000 distinct CDR3 sequences, 15% to 19% being singletons. This clonotype has a handful of counts. Its target is not known. V was clipped by 3 bases and J by 6 bases; unmatched bases: 9. The germline CDR1 and CDR2 sequences are MNHEY and SMNVEV (reference sequence). The CDR3 sequence is 15 residues long.

The source is a woman aged 25 to 39 with Graves' hyperthyroidism. Sequencing was carried out using blood. The chain has TRBV27 and TRBJ2-7; TRBD2 aligns across 9 bases. The CDR3 DNA reads as TGTGCCAGCAGTTTTTGGCGGGAGGGTGCCGGCGAGCAGTACTTC. It encodes CASSFWREGAGEQYF.